The entry below describes one T cell receptor beta chain. The target antigen is unknown. Researchers attached unique molecular identifiers to individual cDNA molecules. TCRdb fed the 5' RACE reads into MiXCR, producing one record per CDR3 protein. In the table there are 60,000 or so distinct CDR3 sequences, 10% to 15% of which are singletons. The sample belongs to a study of early T cells in non-severe SARS-CoV-2 infection. Study-level information: Bulk RNA taken from unsorted whole blood was sequenced, leaving chains unpaired. General observations from the study: VDJdb matches were skewed toward anti-spike CD8 T cell responses.

Germline assignment: CDR1 MNHNS and CDR2 SASEGT. The ends were cut back, 2 bases at V and 1 base at J, with 8 bases in the middle. This CDR3 is 15 amino acids long. The sequencing input was whole blood. The chain recombines TRBV6-1 with TRBJ2-2, with TRBD2 as a possible D gene (5 bases). The sequence was collected from an adult who was a healthcare worker with PCR-confirmed SARS-CoV-2 infection or an uninfected control (not recorded which). The CDR3 DNA reads as TGTGCCAGCAGTGAACGGACTGTGAACACCGGGGAGCTGTTTTTT. Its protein is CASSERTVNTGELFF.